The source of this T cell receptor beta chain is a study of T cell repertoires in cytomegalovirus infection. The overall study: Selection of CMV epitopes for the study included recently identified HLA-C-restricted and well-studied HLA-B-restricted ones. Public TCR beta signatures indicated both CMV infection and matching HLA type. Study results and limitations: The ex vivo response was dominated by HLA-C-restricted CMV-specific TCR beta clonotypes. Summed public TCR beta family frequency identified CMV carriers bearing the relevant HLA.

Using its own MiXCR run on the reads, TCRdb lists one record per CDR3 protein. Seen here are roughly 80,000 distinct CDR3 sequences, 20% to 30% observed once, and the top ten hold about 50%. There are a few counts of this clonotype. Its target is unknown. CDR1 is LGHDT and CDR2 is YNNKEL in the germline V gene (reference sequence). This CDR3 is built from 15 residues. With 3 bases removed from V and 6 bases from J, the gap between germline ends came to 14 bases. This TCR was recovered from a human donor in good health (CMV status not recorded). Some clones in this sample may be carry-over from other donors' samples. The specimen comprised CD8+ T cells from cultured PBMCs, sampled from culture after CMV antigen stimulation. The chain couples TRBV3-1 to TRBJ2-2; either TRBD1 or TRBD2 may supply D (5 bases each). Written as DNA, the CDR3 is TGTGCCAGCAGCCAGGCCGGGGCTGCGCCCGGGGAGCTGTTTTTT. Its protein product is CASSQAGAAPGELFF.